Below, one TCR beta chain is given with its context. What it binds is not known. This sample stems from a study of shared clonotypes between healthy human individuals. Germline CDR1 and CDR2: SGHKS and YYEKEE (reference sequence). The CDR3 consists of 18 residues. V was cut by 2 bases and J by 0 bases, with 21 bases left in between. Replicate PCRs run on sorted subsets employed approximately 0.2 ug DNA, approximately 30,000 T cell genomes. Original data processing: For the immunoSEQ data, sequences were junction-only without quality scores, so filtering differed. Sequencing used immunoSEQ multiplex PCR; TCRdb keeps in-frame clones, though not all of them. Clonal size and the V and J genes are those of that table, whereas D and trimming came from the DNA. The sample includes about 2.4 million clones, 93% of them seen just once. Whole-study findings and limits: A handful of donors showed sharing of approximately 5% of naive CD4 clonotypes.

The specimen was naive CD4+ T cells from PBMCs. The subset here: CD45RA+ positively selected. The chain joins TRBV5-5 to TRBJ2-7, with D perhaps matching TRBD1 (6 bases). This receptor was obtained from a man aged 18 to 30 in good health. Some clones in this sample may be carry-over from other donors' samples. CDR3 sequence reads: CASSLPGQLPWGSYEQYF. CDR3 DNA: TGTGCCAGCAGCTTACCGGGACAACTCCCCTGGGGCTCCTACGAGCAGTACTTC.